This T cell receptor (beta chain) was documented in a study of somatic mutations in cytotoxic T cells in rheumatoid arthritis. Background on the study: Blood samples of around 30 ml were drawn from patients (in EDTA) right after diagnosis and before any treatment. Including V beta1+ cells that were sequenced for TCRB, some T-cell populations stained with V beta antibodies were flow-sorted at nearly 100% purity. General study results and limits: Statistically, CD8+ T-cell clonality was not significantly distinct between individuals with rheumatoid arthritis and age-matched healthy controls. For about an eighth of the roughly 60 patients, a single CD8+ clone accounted for more than 20% of CD8+ cells.

About this clone: Antigen: not known.

This table comes from immunoSEQ multiplex PCR, and its TCRdb copy is limited to in-frame clones, with some not included. In the table there are approximately 21,000 clones, nearly 80% of which are singletons. Trimming removed 4 bases from V and 6 bases from J; junction bases left unmatched: 1. Germline CDR1 reads MGHDK; CDR2 reads SYGVNS. The CDR3 sequence is 15 residues long. The receptor's source is an adult with rheumatoid arthritis. Sequenced sample: CD8+ T cells sorted from blood. V usage is TRBV25-1 and J usage is TRBJ2-1, with 15 bases aligning to TRBD2. The CDR3 coding sequence is TGTGCCAGCAGTGGGACTAGCGGGGGGGGCAATGAGCAGTTCTTC. Encoded protein: CASSGTSGGGNEQFF. Looking up the rest from reference TRBV25-1 and TRBJ2-1 gives the full variable domain: EADIYQTPRYLVIGTGKKITLECSQTMGHDKMYWYQQDPGMELHLIHYSYGVNSTEKGDLSSESTVSRIRTEHFPLTLESARPSHTSQYLCASSGTSGGGNEQFFGPGTRLTVL.